Shown below are 26 T cell receptor beta chains from a single sample sequenced in a study of blood T cell repertoires in COVID-19. Sequencing was performed with immunoSEQ multiplex PCR; in TCRdb, only in-frame clones are kept and a portion is missing. The data show some 290,000 clones, around 86% seen once. Sequencing was carried out using peripheral blood. Source of these receptors: a man younger than 35 with active or convalescent COVID-19.

This chain uses TRBV28 with TRBJ2-3, with 7 nucleotides matching TRBD2. With 8 bases clipped from V and 6 bases from J, the junction kept 8 bases outside the gene matches. The CDR3 is 13 amino acids. CDR1 is MDHEN and CDR2 is SYDVKM in the germline V gene. CDR3 nucleotide sequence: TGTGCCAGCGGGGGGGTTGGGCCGGATACGCAGTATTTT. Residues: CASGGVGPDTQYF.

The sample holds one count of this clone. V and J are TRBV27 and TRBJ2-3; tentative D call: TRBD1 (6 bases). CDR1 is MNHEY, CDR2 SMNVEV, per germline (reference sequence). V lost 6 bases to trimming and J lost 0 bases, with 13 bases between them. CDR3 length: 15 residues. CDR3 DNA: TGTGCCAGCAGCCGGGACAAATCTAGCACAGATACGCAGTATTTT. This codes for CASSRDKSSTDTQYF.

The chain combines TRBV6-5 with TRBJ1-3; D remains unclear. V was shortened by 0 bases and J by 4 bases, with 10 bases between the two germline ends. Germline CDR1 is MNHEY and CDR2 is SVGAGI. The CDR3 consists of 15 residues. CDR3: CASSYSRSVGNTIYF. The CDR3 coding sequence is TGTGCCAGCAGTTACTCTCGCAGCGTAGGAAACACCATATATTTT.

The chain uses TRBV5-1 and TRBJ1-1, with D possibly matching TRBD1 (6 bases). This CDR3 comprises 14 residues. From germline, CDR1 is SGHRS and CDR2 YFSETQ. V lost 3 bases to trimming and J lost 10 bases, with 19 bases between them. The CDR3 DNA is TGCGCCAGCAGCTACCCCCGGGAGGGGGGGGGAGCTTTCTTT. The encoded protein is CASSYPREGGGAFF. The entire variable domain, with the rest obtained from reference TRBV5-1 and TRBJ1-1, is as follows: KAGVTQTPRYLIKTRGQQVTLSCSPISGHRSVSWYQQTPGQGLQFLFEYFSETQRNKGNFPGRFSGRQFSNSRSEMNVSTLELGDSALYLCASSYPREGGGAFFGQGTRLTVV.

The V and J genes are TRBV27 and TRBJ2-3; 8 positions match TRBD2. The germline V gene encodes CDR1 MNHEY and CDR2 SMNVEV (reference sequence). The CDR3 is made up of 16 amino acids. With 2 bases clipped from V and 3 bases from J, the junction kept 7 bases outside the gene matches. The DNA for the CDR3 is TGTGCCAGCAGTTTACTCGCTAGCGGGTTTACAGATACGCAGTATTTT. This encodes CASSLLASGFTDTQYF.

The V and J genes are TRBV5-1 and TRBJ2-7, with 9 positions matching TRBD2. This CDR3 is 18 amino acids long. Trimming at V came to 1 base and at J to 2 bases, leaving 13 bases not matched to a gene. CDR1 and CDR2 (germline): SGHRS, YFSETQ. DNA of the CDR3: TGCGCCAGCAGCTTGAAGTTGGCGGGAGGGAATCTTCCCTACGAGCAGTACTTC. Translation: CASSLKLAGGNLPYEQYF.

The J gene is TRBJ2-2, the V gene TRBV7-2; 9 bases fit TRBD2. Germline CDR1 reads SGHTA; CDR2 reads FQGNSA. The CDR3 runs 16 residues. V shed 4 bases, J shed 4 bases, and the junction held 7 bases outside the gene matches. This CDR3 reads CASSSRRGGFTGELFF. CDR3 bases: TGTGCCAGCAGCTCCCGGCGGGGGGGCTTCACCGGGGAGCTGTTTTTT.

This sequence joins TRBV7-2 and TRBJ1-5; the D gene is possibly TRBD1 (5 bases). Trimming left V 5 bases short and J 5 bases short, with 10 bases between. CDR1 is SGHTA, CDR2 FQGNSA, per germline. This CDR3 spans 13 amino acids. The CDR3 sequence is CASSGGSYQPQHF. DNA of the CDR3: TGTGCCAGCAGCGGGGGGTCCTATCAGCCCCAGCATTTT.

The V call is TRBV7-8, the J call TRBJ1-2, with 9 bases identical to TRBD1. After removal of 5 bases from V and 3 bases from J, the junction contained 10 bases not matched to a gene. The CDR3 runs 16 residues. Per germline, CDR1 SGHVS and CDR2 FQNEAQ. The CDR3 spells CASSPYPTGGDYGYTF. The CDR3 DNA sequence: TGTGCCAGCAGCCCTTACCCAACAGGGGGCGACTATGGCTACACCTTC.

This chain connects TRBV6-4 to TRBJ2-1; 8 bases line up with TRBD2. With 4 bases clipped from V and 8 bases from J, the junction kept 4 bases outside the gene matches. The CDR3 runs to 13 residues. The germline gives CDR1 MRHNA, CDR2 SNTAGT. Here the CDR3 reads CASSAERGYEQFF. In nucleotides, the CDR3 is TGTGCCAGCAGTGCTGAGCGGGGGTATGAGCAGTTCTTC.

DNA of the CDR3: TGTGCCAGCAGTTCCTCTCAGGACAGGGGAAAGACCCAGTACTTC. This codes for CASSSSQDRGKTQYF. The chain links TRBV6-5 to TRBJ2-5; 9 nucleotides align to TRBD1. The CDR3 extends over 15 amino acids. Germline-derived CDR1 and CDR2 are MNHEY and SVGAGI. V trimming: 4 bases; J trimming: 6 bases; junction bases outside the gene matches: 9.

This chain links TRBV28 with TRBJ2-5, with 8 positions matching TRBD1. Per the germline V gene, CDR1 is MDHEN and CDR2 is SYDVKM. CDR3 size: 16 residues. J was trimmed by 3 bases and V by 5 bases; bases with no gene match: 11. The CDR3 nucleotides are TGTGCCAGCAGTCAGGGGACAGGCTGGGGGGAAGAGACCCAGTACTTC. Residues: CASSQGTGWGEETQYF.

This chain uses TRBV9 with TRBJ2-7; the match to TRBD1 covers 12 bases. There are 15 residues in the CDR3. Germline V gives CDR1 SGDLS, CDR2 YYNGEE. Trimming at V came to 3 bases and at J to 3 bases, leaving 4 bases not matched to a gene. The CDR3 reads CASSAGQGAIYEQYF. The CDR3 nucleotides read TGTGCCAGCAGCGCGGGACAGGGGGCGATCTACGAGCAGTACTTC.

V is TRBV7-8 and J is TRBJ2-7; 11 bases are shared with TRBD1. There are 15 residues in the CDR3. Per germline, CDR1 SGHVS and CDR2 FQNEAQ. V shed 4 bases and J 3 bases; nucleotides not matched to a gene: 5. In DNA, the CDR3 is TGTGCCAGCAGCTCCCGGACAGGGGGCTACTACGAGCAGTACTTC. Its protein is CASSSRTGGYYEQYF.

This chain uses TRBV14 with TRBJ1-6; D is possibly TRBD1 (5 bases). Trimming took 4 bases from V and 6 from J, leaving 13 bases between them. The V gene's germline CDR1 is SGHDN and CDR2 FVKESK. The CDR3 contains 15 residues. This chain's CDR3 is CASSPDGGVNSPLHF. CDR3 in DNA: TGTGCCAGCAGCCCCGATGGAGGGGTTAATTCACCCCTCCACTTT.

With regard to this clone: Germline is not matched at one junction end, which may reflect a read error. J is TRBJ2-1 and V is TRBV28, with D tentatively TRBD2 (6 bases). Germline CDR1 MDHEN, CDR2 SYDVKM. This CDR3 spans 11 amino acids. The CDR3 sequence: CASSRRTSGVF. The CDR3 DNA reads TGTGCCAGCAGCCGCCGGACTTCGGGGGTCTTC.

The rearrangement joins TRBV15 to TRBJ1-2; 7 nucleotides agree with TRBD1. From germline, CDR1 is LNHNV and CDR2 YYDKDF (reference sequence). CDR3 length: 13 residues. Trimming cost V 5 bases and J 2 bases; bases outside gene matches: 2. In DNA, the CDR3 is TGTGCCACCAGCGGACAGGAGAACTATGGCTACACCTTC. As protein: CATSGQENYGYTF.

The gene calls are TRBV29-1 and TRBJ2-6; 11 bases are a match to TRBD1. CDR1 is SQVTM and CDR2 is ANQGSEA in the germline V gene. Germline trimming cut 4 bases from V and 0 bases from J; bases unmatched to any gene: 2. The CDR3 totals 16 residues. The CDR3 region is CSVAGTGGSGANVLTF. CDR3 DNA: TGCAGCGTTGCCGGGACAGGGGGCTCTGGGGCCAACGTCCTGACTTTC. Filled out from reference TRBV29-1 and TRBJ2-6, the complete variable domain reads SAVISQKPSRDICQRGTSLTIQCQVDSQVTMMFWYRQQPGQSLTLIATANQGSEATYESGFVIDKFPISRPNLTFSTLTVSNMSPEDSSIYLCSVAGTGGSGANVLTFGAGSRLTVL.

This chain connects TRBV28 to TRBJ2-7, with D tentatively TRBD2 (6 bases). Trimming removed 3 bases at V and 6 bases at J, with 15 bases between. Germline CDR1 MDHEN, CDR2 SYDVKM. The CDR3 is 14 residues long. The CDR3 DNA is TGTGCCAGCAGTTTTTGGCGGAGGGCATCCGAGCAGTACTTC. Protein: CASSFWRRASEQYF.

The J gene is TRBJ1-6, the V gene TRBV6-1; no reliable D call. V was trimmed by 0 bases and J by 7 bases, leaving 7 bases between them. The CDR3 is 14 amino acids. From germline, CDR1 is MNHNS and CDR2 SASEGT. The chain's CDR3 is CASSEARKNSPLHF. For the CDR3, the DNA is TGTGCCAGCAGTGAAGCCAGGAAGAATTCACCCCTCCACTTT.

To note about this clone: Other DNA sequences in this specimen translate into the identical CDR3. The chain has TRBV6-5 and TRBJ1-2; the match to TRBD1 covers 7 bases. Germline V gene lookup returns CDR1 MNHEY and CDR2 SVGAGI. Trimming at V came to 6 bases and at J to 3 bases, leaving 4 bases not matched to a gene. This CDR3 contains 13 residues. The CDR3 nucleotides read TGTGCCAGCAGATTAGGACAGGACTATGGCTACACCTTC. Protein sequence: CASRLGQDYGYTF.

This clone was counted between two and nine times. The chain combines TRBV13 with TRBJ1-3; perhaps TRBD1 as D (5 bases). The germline CDR1 and CDR2 sequences are PRHDT and FYEKMQ (reference sequence). Deletions cut 0 bases from V and 0 bases from J, with 9 bases between. CDR3 length: 16 amino acids. The CDR3 here is CASSLGGAISGNTIYF. CDR3 coding DNA: TGTGCCAGCAGCTTAGGAGGGGCGATCTCTGGAAACACCATATATTTT.

V usage is TRBV6-5 and J usage is TRBJ2-3; D perhaps matches TRBD2 (6 bases). Germline CDR1 is MNHEY and CDR2 is SVGAGI. CDR3 length: 14 residues. V was clipped by 2 bases and J by 8 bases, with 14 bases between them. As DNA, the CDR3 is TGTGCCAGCAGTTACGGGGGGTCGCGAGGTACGCAGTATTTT. Translated: CASSYGGSRGTQYF.

The chain links TRBV13 to TRBJ2-5; 10 bases are a match to TRBD2. The CDR3 has 13 amino acids. Germline values: CDR1 PRHDT, CDR2 FYEKMQ (reference sequence). J lost 3 bases, V lost 10 bases, and 5 bases had no gene match. The CDR3 sequence: CAISSGREETQYF. DNA of the CDR3: TGTGCCATCTCTAGCGGGAGAGAAGAGACCCAGTACTTC.

This clone was counted a single time. The chain recombines TRBV24-1 with TRBJ2-7; TRBD2 might be the D (6 bases). Germline CDR1 is KGHDR and CDR2 is SFDVKD. The CDR3 has 14 residues. V was cut by 4 bases and J by 0 bases, with 9 bases left in between. This CDR3 reads CATSDTGVSYEQYF. The CDR3 region has the DNA TGTGCCACCAGTGACACGGGAGTCTCCTACGAGCAGTACTTC.

This chain connects TRBV15 to TRBJ1-1; maybe TRBD1 (5 bases). The germline CDR1 and CDR2 sequences are LNHNV and YYDKDF (reference sequence). Deletions cut 2 bases from V and 5 bases from J, with 12 bases between. CDR3 length equals 14 residues. The CDR3 sequence is CATSRLGGRTEAFF. CDR3 DNA sequence: TGTGCCACCAGCAGATTGGGGGGACGGACTGAAGCTTTCTTT.